The 31 T cell receptor beta chains below were found in one sample sequenced in a study of identical twins. TCRdb re-called the 5' RACE reads through MiXCR, storing one row per CDR3 protein. This repertoire shows 1.5 million to 2 million distinct CDR3 sequences, around 33% found once; its top ten account for 0.25% to 0.3%. Sequences were obtained from cord blood. These receptors were obtained from a newborn girl in good health.

The CDR3 protein is CASSVATGTSGSYNEQFF. The DNA of the CDR3 is TGTGCCAGCAGCGTAGCTACAGGAACTAGCGGCTCCTACAATGAGCAGTTCTTC. The chain joins TRBV9 to TRBJ2-1, with 8 positions matching TRBD2. V dropped 0 bases and J dropped 0; count of bases not matched to a gene: 8. The CDR3 spans 18 residues. Germline loops: CDR1 SGDLS, CDR2 YYNGEE. Combining the CDR3 with reference TRBV9 and TRBJ2-1 gives the whole variable domain DSGVTQTPKHLITATGQRVTLRCSPRSGDLSVYWYQQSLDQGLQFLIQYYNGEERAKGNILERFSAQQFPDLHSELNLSSLELGDSALYFCASSVATGTSGSYNEQFFGPGTRLTVL.

The rearrangement joins TRBV25-1 to TRBJ2-1; D is possibly TRBD1 (5 bases). Trimming removed 3 bases from V and 4 bases from J, with 10 bases in between. There are 14 residues in the CDR3. Germline V CDR1 and CDR2: MGHDK, SYGVNS. CDR3 amino acids: CASSDMGPYNEQFF. CDR3 nucleotides: TGTGCCAGCAGTGATATGGGGCCTTACAATGAGCAGTTCTTC.

This clonotype turned up a few times. The gene calls are TRBV25-1 and TRBJ2-5; the D gene is possibly TRBD1 (6 bases). Germline values: CDR1 MGHDK, CDR2 SYGVNS. The CDR3 runs 13 residues. The ends were cut back, 1 base at V and 11 bases at J, with 14 bases in the middle. The CDR3 region is CASSEWTAWEQYF. CDR3 nucleotides: TGTGCCAGCAGTGAATGGACAGCTTGGGAGCAGTACTTC.

In this sample, this clonotype turned up many times. The chain uses TRBV10-3 and TRBJ1-1, with D possibly TRBD1 on 6 matching bases. Trimming shortened V by 6 bases and J by 0 bases, and 17 bases separated the two germline ends. Germline CDR1 and CDR2: ENHRY and SYGVKD. CDR3 length equals 16 residues. The CDR3 protein is CAIRDTGSGVNTEAFF. In DNA, the CDR3 is TGTGCCATCAGAGACACAGGGAGCGGGGTGAACACTGAAGCTTTCTTT.

V is TRBV20-1 and J is TRBJ2-3; no definite D call. Trimming cost V 3 bases and J 2 bases, with 6 bases left between them. The CDR3 extends over 12 amino acids. Germline V CDR1 and CDR2: DFQATT, SNEGSKA (reference sequence). The chain's CDR3 is CSARSNTDTQYF. Here the CDR3 DNA reads TGCAGTGCTAGGTCTAACACAGATACGCAGTATTTT.

This chain joins TRBV3-1 and TRBJ1-5, with D possibly matching TRBD1 (6 bases). This CDR3 spans 15 amino acids. Between the trimmed V and J ends, which lost 2 bases and 3 bases, there was a span of 11 bases. Germline CDR1 reads LGHDT; CDR2 reads YNNKEL (reference sequence). CDR3 in amino acids: CASSQRGQTNQPQHF. DNA of the CDR3: TGTGCCAGCAGCCAACGAGGACAGACCAATCAGCCCCAGCATTTT.

This clonotype appeared once. The rearrangement uses TRBV7-9 and TRBJ1-2, with TRBD1 matching over 8 bases. Trimming at V came to 0 bases and at J to 6 bases, leaving 12 bases not matched to a gene. The CDR3 totals 17 residues. Per the germline V gene, CDR1 is SEHNR and CDR2 is FQNEAQ (reference sequence). CDR3 in amino acids: CASSLATTRDRLNGYTF. The CDR3 DNA is TGTGCCAGCAGCTTAGCCACTACCCGGGACAGGTTAAATGGCTACACCTTC.

The chain combines TRBV4-1 with TRBJ2-1; tentative D call: TRBD1 (6 bases). Germline V gene sequence: CDR1 MGHRA, CDR2 YSYEKL. V lost 1 base, J lost 3 bases, and 19 bases lay in between. The CDR3 contains 18 residues. CDR3 amino acids: CASSQVTMRGTGYNEQFF. The DNA of the CDR3 is TGCGCCAGCAGCCAAGTGACGATGAGGGGGACCGGCTACAATGAGCAGTTCTTC.

This chain links TRBV27 with TRBJ2-3, with D possibly matching TRBD1 (5 bases). V shed 8 bases and J shed 2 bases, with 14 bases lying between them. Germline CDR1 is MNHEY and CDR2 is SMNVEV (reference sequence). The CDR3 has 14 residues. This chain's CDR3 is CASGTGSTTDTQYF. The CDR3 nucleotides are TGTGCCAGCGGAACAGGTAGCACCACAGATACGCAGTATTTT.

This rearrangement joins TRBV12-3 or TRBV12-4 to TRBJ2-3; 9 bases map to TRBD2. Trimming took 8 bases from V and 2 from J; bases not matched to a gene: 8. The CDR3 runs 15 residues. CDR3 protein: CASRRGGAYTDTQYF. The CDR3 DNA reads as TGTGCCAGCCGGCGGGGGGGGGCCTACACAGATACGCAGTATTTT.

The chain couples TRBV27 to TRBJ1-2; 9 positions match TRBD1. The ends lost 2 bases at V and 4 bases at J; junction bases unmatched: 8. This CDR3 spans 16 amino acids. From germline, CDR1 is MNHEY and CDR2 SMNVEV (reference sequence). The CDR3, as DNA: TGTGCCAGCAGTTTAGGTGTCACAGGGGGCGGCTATGGCTACACCTTC. As protein: CASSLGVTGGGYGYTF.

This chain joins TRBV6-1 and TRBJ1-2, with D tentatively TRBD1 (5 bases). The germline gives CDR1 MNHNS, CDR2 SASEGT. Deletions cut 2 bases from V and 4 bases from J, with 17 bases between. CDR3 length equals 16 residues. The CDR3 region has the DNA TGTGCCAGCAGTGAAACGAGGCAGGGCCTCCTCTATGGCTACACCTTC. Protein: CASSETRQGLLYGYTF.

This clonotype was seen only a few times. The chain couples TRBV5-1 to TRBJ2-3; either TRBD1 or TRBD2 may fit D (5 bases each). This CDR3 has 15 amino acids. Germline values: CDR1 SGHRS, CDR2 YFSETQ. Trimming cost V 4 bases and J 2 bases, with 14 bases left between them. The CDR3 loop reads CASSPKGRITDTQYF. The CDR3 nucleotides are TGCGCCAGCAGCCCGAAGGGACGGATCACAGATACGCAGTATTTT.

The J gene is TRBJ2-5, the V gene TRBV28, with 7 bases lining up with TRBD2. V trimming: 10 bases; J trimming: 11 bases; junction bases outside the gene matches: 19. The CDR3 contains 14 residues. Germline values: CDR1 MDHEN, CDR2 SYDVKM. CDR3 DNA sequence: TGTGCCATTAGGAGCGGGGTGGTATACAATGAGCAGTACTTC. Translation gives CAIRSGVVYNEQYF. Complete variable domain (other parts from reference TRBV28 and TRBJ2-5): DVKVTQSSRYLVKRTGEKVFLECVQDMDHENMFWYRQDPGLGLRLIYFSYDVKMKEKGDIPEGYSVSREKKERFSLILESASTNQTSMYLCAIRSGVVYNEQYFGPGTRLLVL.

This sequence joins TRBV3-1 and TRBJ2-1, with 10 bases matching TRBD2. CDR1 and CDR2 (germline): LGHDT, YNNKEL (reference sequence). Losses at the gene ends were 6 bases for V and 6 bases for J; bases not matched to a gene: 11. This CDR3 is built from 16 residues. The CDR3 loop reads CASRWLAGEEGNEQFF. For the CDR3, the DNA is TGTGCCAGCAGGTGGCTAGCGGGAGAAGAAGGCAATGAGCAGTTCTTC.

The rearrangement links TRBV29-1 to TRBJ1-2; D possibly corresponds to TRBD1 (6 bases). Looked up from germline, CDR1 is SQVTM and CDR2 is ANQGSEA. The CDR3 contains 15 residues. V was cut by 3 bases and J by 8 bases, with 22 bases left in between. The CDR3 DNA reads TGCAGCGTTGAGACTATCGATACAGGGTGGTGGGGCTACACCTTC. Protein sequence: CSVETIDTGWWGYTF.

This clonotype was observed many times. The CDR3 DNA reads TGTGCCACGGGACTAGCCTACAATGAGCAGTTCTTC. Translating gives CATGLAYNEQFF. This sequence joins TRBV10-3 and TRBJ2-1; 8 bases match TRBD2. Germline CDR1 reads ENHRY; CDR2 reads SYGVKD. The CDR3 consists of 12 residues. The V and J ends lost 10 bases and 2 bases, in that order; junction bases with no gene match: 1.

This clonotype occurred many times. V and J are TRBV7-2 and TRBJ2-3; D call uncertain. Germline V gene sequence: CDR1 SGHTA, CDR2 FQGNSA. V lost 5 bases, J lost 2 bases, and 8 bases lay in between. The CDR3 extends over 13 amino acids. The CDR3 here is CASSASLTDTQYF. CDR3 sequence (DNA): TGTGCCAGCAGCGCGAGTCTCACAGATACGCAGTATTTT.

This clonotype was counted at least ten times. This sequence joins TRBV12-3 or TRBV12-4 and TRBJ2-7; D is uncertain. V was pared by 2 bases and J by 5 bases, with 4 bases between. There are 11 residues in the CDR3. As DNA, the CDR3 is TGTGCCAGCAGTTTATCCCACGAGCAGTACTTC. Protein sequence: CASSLSHEQYF.

A remark on this clonotype: This probably arose from a read error, given a far larger clone one base away. The chain uses TRBV12-3 or TRBV12-4 and TRBJ2-3; no clear D gene. The CDR3 length is 12 residues. The CDR3 spells CASSLFPDAQYF. The CDR3 nucleotides are TGTGCCAGCAGTTTATTCCCAGATGCGCAGTATTTT.

The gene calls are TRBV24-1 and TRBJ2-7, with D maybe TRBD2 (6 bases). CDR3 length: 14 residues. V gave up 4 bases and J gave up 7 bases, with 16 bases separating them. The germline V gene encodes CDR1 KGHDR and CDR2 SFDVKD. CDR3 sequence (DNA): TGTGCCACCAGTGAGGGGGGAATCTACAATGAGCAGTACTTC. It translates to CATSEGGIYNEQYF.

The chain has TRBV7-9 and TRBJ2-1; D ambiguous. CDR1 and CDR2 from the germline V gene are SEHNR and FQNEAQ (reference sequence). The CDR3 is 12 residues long. V was pared by 5 bases and J by 8 bases, with 10 bases between. The CDR3 sequence is CASSTRPDEQFF. CDR3 bases: TGTGCCAGCAGCACGCGACCGGATGAGCAGTTCTTC.

V and J are TRBV4-2 and TRBJ2-3; TRBD2 matches at 9 bases. This CDR3 has 16 amino acids. Germline V CDR1 and CDR2: LGHNA, YNFKEQ. The V and J ends lost 1 base and 7 bases, in that order; junction bases with no gene match: 9. The CDR3 DNA reads as TGTGCCAGCAGCCAAGCTTTTAGCGGGGGCCGAAATACGCAGTATTTT. Its translation: CASSQAFSGGRNTQYF.

The rearrangement links TRBV12-3 or TRBV12-4 to TRBJ2-3; 14 bases line up with TRBD2. V was clipped by 5 bases and J by 6 bases; unmatched bases: 4. The CDR3 extends over 15 amino acids. The DNA for the CDR3 is TGTGCCAGCAGTCGGACTAGCGGGAGGCGGGATACGCAGTATTTT. As protein: CASSRTSGRRDTQYF.

This clonotype was counted between two and nine times. The CDR3 DNA follows: TGTGCCAGCAGTGACCCAGGGGAGAGCAATCAGCCCCAGCATTTT. This gives the protein CASSDPGESNQPQHF. V gene TRBV2 combines with J gene TRBJ1-5; TRBD1 is a possible D gene (6 bases). Germline V CDR1 and CDR2: SNHLY, FYNNEI. The V gene lost 3 bases and the J gene lost 1 base, with 10 bases spanning the gap. The CDR3 runs to 15 residues.

This clonotype has at least ten counts. The V and J genes are TRBV4-2 and TRBJ2-1; D not resolved. This CDR3 is 15 amino acids long. The V end lost 4 bases, the J end lost 0 bases, and 10 bases lay between the germline ends. CDR1 and CDR2 from the germline V gene are LGHNA and YNFKEQ. In nucleotides, the CDR3 is TGTGCCAGCAGCCGAGAACCGACCTCCTACAATGAGCAGTTCTTC. It encodes CASSREPTSYNEQFF.

This clonotype was picked up many times. The rearrangement uses TRBV4-1 and TRBJ2-7, with 8 nucleotides matching TRBD2. This CDR3 is 14 amino acids long. Germline V gene sequence: CDR1 MGHRA, CDR2 YSYEKL. The J segment lost 4 bases and the V segment lost 4 bases, leaving 6 bases of the junction unmatched. The CDR3 DNA is TGCGCCAGCAGCCGGGTACTAGCGGTTTACGAGCAGTACTTC. It yields the protein CASSRVLAVYEQYF.

This clonotype has ten or more counts. This sequence joins TRBV29-1 and TRBJ2-1; 7 bases map to TRBD1. CDR3 length equals 12 residues. Germline assignment: CDR1 SQVTM and CDR2 ANQGSEA. V lost 7 bases and J lost 10; bases outside the gene matches: 10. The CDR3 DNA is TGCAGCGCCCCCTCAGTGACAGGGGAGCAGTTCTTC. Its translation is CSAPSVTGEQFF.

This clonotype was detected many times. V gene TRBV28 combines with J gene TRBJ2-7; weak D call: TRBD1 (5 bases). The CDR3 totals 15 residues. The germline V gene has CDR1 MDHEN and CDR2 SYDVKM. V was cut by 6 bases and J by 6 bases, with 21 bases left in between. CDR3 bases: TGTGCCAGCAGCCTAGGGTATAGTGCAGGGTCCGAGCAGTACTTC. Translation: CASSLGYSAGSEQYF.

J is TRBJ1-1 and V is TRBV11-1; D might be TRBD1 (5 bases). Trimming shortened V by 4 bases and J by 1 base, and 10 bases separated the two germline ends. This CDR3 spans 14 amino acids. The V gene's germline CDR1 is SGHAT and CDR2 FQDESV (reference sequence). DNA for the CDR3: TGTGCCAGCAGCTCCAGGGTAAAGAACACTGAAGCTTTCTTT. It translates to CASSSRVKNTEAFF.

This chain joins TRBV6-2 or TRBV6-3 and TRBJ2-1; 7 bases map to TRBD2. The CDR3 sequence is 13 residues long. Per germline, CDR1 MNHEY and CDR2 SVGEGT. With 7 bases clipped from V and 11 bases from J, the junction kept 11 bases outside the gene matches. The CDR3 sequence: CASNTAGWNKQFF. The CDR3 DNA reads as TGTGCCAGCAATACAGCGGGGTGGAATAAGCAGTTCTTC.